These 28 T cell receptor beta chains were sequenced from one sample in a study of neoadjuvant anti-PD-1 for oral cavity cancer. Profiled with immunoSEQ multiplex PCR; TCRdb holds only in-frame clones, not every one. The data show more than 12,000 clones, roughly 71% seen once. Sequenced material: PBMCs, taken before nivolumab (anti-PD-1) treatment. The receptors shown here come from a person aged 40 to 85 with oral cavity squamous cell carcinoma.

The V call is TRBV7-6, the J call TRBJ2-2; D ambiguous. This CDR3 has 14 residues. Germline V CDR1 and CDR2: SGHVS, FNYEAQ. Trimming took 1 base from V and 4 from J, leaving 7 bases between them. The CDR3 protein is CASSLGSATGELFF. The CDR3 DNA follows: TGTGCCAGCAGCTTAGGGTCCGCCACCGGGGAGCTGTTTTTT. Looking up the rest from reference TRBV7-6 and TRBJ2-2 gives the full variable domain: GAGVSQSPRYKVTKRGQDVALRCDPISGHVSLYWYRQALGQGPEFLTYFNYEAQQDKSGLPNDRFSAERPEGSISTLTIQRTEQRDSAMYRCASSLGSATGELFFGEGSRLTVL.

This clone came up a few times. This chain connects TRBV28 to TRBJ2-7; 11 bases match TRBD2. This CDR3 contains 14 residues. J gave up 4 bases and V 6 bases, and 5 bases lay outside the gene matches. The germline V gene encodes CDR1 MDHEN and CDR2 SYDVKM. As DNA, the CDR3 is TGTGCCAGCAGGTCCGGGACTAGCGGTTACGAGCAGTACTTC. Its protein product is CASRSGTSGYEQYF. Looking up the rest from reference TRBV28 and TRBJ2-7 gives the full variable domain: DVKVTQSSRYLVKRTGEKVFLECVQDMDHENMFWYRQDPGLGLRLIYFSYDVKMKEKGDIPEGYSVSREKKERFSLILESASTNQTSMYLCASRSGTSGYEQYFGPGTRLTVT.

CDR3 sequence (DNA): TGTGCCAGCAGTGAAGCGAGGACAGGTAATCAGCCCCAGCATTTT. Translating gives CASSEARTGNQPQHF. The V gene is TRBV2, the J gene TRBJ1-5; 7 nucleotides match TRBD1. Germline trimming cut 0 bases from V and 4 bases from J; bases unmatched to any gene: 3. CDR3 length: 15 residues. Germline-derived CDR1 and CDR2 are SNHLY and FYNNEI.

The chain is built from TRBV30 and TRBJ1-1; D may be TRBD1 (6 bases). Germline CDR1 and CDR2: GTSNPN and SVGIG (reference sequence). The ends were cut back, 1 base at V and 3 bases at J, with 12 bases in the middle. This CDR3 has 14 residues. As DNA, the CDR3 is TGTGCCTGGAGTGGGAGGGGGGACCACACTGAAGCTTTCTTT. This codes for CAWSGRGDHTEAFF.

A few counts support this clone. The chain carries TRBV7-9 and TRBJ2-7; TRBD1 is a possible D gene (5 bases). From germline, CDR1 is SEHNR and CDR2 FQNEAQ (reference sequence). CDR3 length: 13 residues. The germline V and J ends were trimmed by 8 bases and 1 base, with 12 bases remaining between them. The DNA for the CDR3 is TGTGCCAGCGGGGCTTCGAGGTCCTACGAGCAGTACTTC. Its translation is CASGASRSYEQYF.

The V and J genes are TRBV19 and TRBJ1-1, with a tentative D call TRBD1 (5 bases). Looked up from germline, CDR1 is LNHDA and CDR2 is SQIVND (reference sequence). CDR3 length: 14 residues. Trimming took 10 bases from V and 3 from J, leaving 18 bases between them. The CDR3 reads CANPEGKGDTEAFF. The CDR3, as DNA: TGTGCCAACCCAGAGGGGAAGGGTGACACTGAAGCTTTCTTT.

V usage is TRBV5-5 and J usage is TRBJ1-3, with 8 bases aligning to TRBD1. Germline CDR1 reads SGHKS; CDR2 reads YYEKEE (reference sequence). The CDR3 is made up of 15 amino acids. V was pared by 1 base and J by 2 bases, with 2 bases of the junction left unmatched. This chain's CDR3 is CASSLMDRAGNTIYF. The CDR3 bases are TGTGCCAGCAGCTTGATGGACAGGGCTGGAAACACCATATATTTT.

The V call is TRBV10-3, the J call TRBJ2-5, with D tentatively TRBD1 or TRBD2 (5 bases each). CDR1 and CDR2 (germline): ENHRY, SYGVKD. The CDR3 contains 19 residues. V lost 10 bases and J 1 base, leaving 31 bases between the germline ends. CDR3 sequence (DNA): TGTGCCACAGGAACGTTGATCCGGGACGCACGTTCGGTCCAAGAGACCCAGTACTTC. Protein product: CATGTLIRDARSVQETQYF.

The chain joins TRBV7-8 to TRBJ2-7; 9 bases align to TRBD1. The CDR3 runs 17 residues. Germline V gene lookup returns CDR1 SGHVS and CDR2 FQNEAQ. V dropped 2 bases and J dropped 2; count of bases not matched to a gene: 10. This CDR3 is CASSLSPGQGKAYEQYF. The CDR3 bases are TGTGCCAGCAGCTTATCCCCAGGACAGGGGAAGGCCTACGAGCAGTACTTC.

Here the CDR3 DNA reads TGCGCCAGCAGCCAACGCCTAACTGGACGCAATGAGCAGTTCTTC. This codes for CASSQRLTGRNEQFF. The chain recombines TRBV4-1 with TRBJ2-1, with D unclear. CDR1 MGHRA and CDR2 YSYEKL come from the germline V gene. V was pared by 2 bases and J by 6 bases, with 14 bases between. The CDR3 covers 15 residues.

The CDR3 sequence: CASSPGGYTEAFF. The CDR3 bases are TGTGCCAGCAGCCCTGGGGGGTACACTGAAGCTTTCTTT. V is TRBV11-1 and J is TRBJ1-1; maybe TRBD1 (5 bases). Trimming took 5 bases from V and 3 from J, leaving 10 bases between them. Germline lookup yields CDR1 SGHAT and CDR2 FQDESV (reference sequence). This CDR3 comprises 13 residues.

To note about this clone: The junction and the germline gene differ at one end; a read error may be behind it. The chain carries TRBV4-1 and TRBJ2-7; 7 bases map to TRBD2. The CDR3 has 13 amino acids. Germline CDR1 and CDR2: MGHRA and YSYEKL. In nucleotides, the CDR3 is TGCGCCAGCGGCCAGCGGGATTCCCACGAGCAGTACTTC. The encoded protein is CASGQRDSHEQYF.

The J gene is TRBJ1-2, the V gene TRBV13; 11 bases are a match to TRBD1. The CDR3 spans 17 residues. The ends lost 4 bases at V and 4 bases at J; junction bases unmatched: 11. Looked up from germline, CDR1 is PRHDT and CDR2 is FYEKMQ (reference sequence). The CDR3 reads CASSSGTGGALGYGYTF. The CDR3 bases are TGTGCCAGCAGCTCCGGGACAGGGGGAGCTTTGGGCTATGGCTACACCTTC.

A remark on this clone: Its ends do not fully match the called genes, so a read error is possible. The CDR3: CASSTWTDLALLF. The CDR3 DNA reads TGTGCCAGCAGTACCTGGACAGACTTGGCCCTTTTGTTC. V usage is TRBV6-1 and J usage is TRBJ2-7; D possibly corresponds to TRBD1 (6 bases). The CDR3 runs to 13 residues. Germline loops: CDR1 MNHNS, CDR2 SASEGT.

This chain joins TRBV30 and TRBJ2-7; D call uncertain. The germline gives CDR1 GTSNPN, CDR2 SVGIG (reference sequence). Trimming removed 0 bases at V and 3 bases at J, with 3 bases between. This CDR3 is built from 11 residues. CDR3 coding DNA: TGTGCCTGGAGTGTACTCTACGAGCAGTACTTC. This translates into CAWSVLYEQYF.

The chain joins TRBV5-6 to TRBJ1-1, with D maybe TRBD1 (6 bases). This CDR3 spans 15 amino acids. Trimming pared 1 base from V and 6 bases from J, leaving 16 bases between. From germline, CDR1 is SGHDT and CDR2 YYEEEE. CDR3 DNA: TGTGCCAGCAGCTTGTCCGAACCTACAGGGCCTGAAGCTTTCTTT. Its translation is CASSLSEPTGPEAFF.

This clone was seen once. The chain joins TRBV4-1 to TRBJ1-5; 7 nucleotides match TRBD1. This CDR3 spans 19 amino acids. Germline V lookup: CDR1 MGHRA, CDR2 YSYEKL. With V trimmed by 5 bases and J by 2 bases, 18 bases remained unmatched. The CDR3 coding sequence is TGCGCCAGCAGCAAAGGGGGCCTGCGGGCCGATCCACGCAATCAGCCCCAGCATTTT. Protein product: CASSKGGLRADPRNQPQHF.

V usage is TRBV2 and J usage is TRBJ1-2; 7 bases agree with TRBD1. The CDR3 contains 15 residues. Germline CDR1 is SNHLY and CDR2 is FYNNEI. J gave up 10 bases and V 6 bases, and 17 bases lay outside the gene matches. The chain's CDR3 is CASSARPGTDTPYTF. CDR3 bases: TGTGCCAGCAGCGCTAGACCTGGGACAGACACCCCCTACACCTTC. The full variable domain, completed using reference TRBV2 and TRBJ1-2, is EPEVTQTPSHQVTQMGQEVILRCVPISNHLYFYWYRQILGQKVEFLVSFYNNEISEKSEIFDDQFSVERPDGSNFTLKIRSTKLEDSAMYFCASSARPGTDTPYTFGSGTRLTVV.

V is TRBV9 and J is TRBJ2-2; 14 bases align to TRBD2. The CDR3 runs to 15 residues. Germline trimming cut 6 bases from V and 3 bases from J; bases unmatched to any gene: 1. Germline V gives CDR1 SGDLS, CDR2 YYNGEE. The CDR3 sequence: CASTGLAGDTGELFF. Written as DNA, the CDR3 is TGTGCCAGCACGGGACTAGCGGGAGACACCGGGGAGCTGTTTTTT.

V gene TRBV29-1 combines with J gene TRBJ2-1; D remains ambiguous. V shed 4 bases and J shed 0 bases, with 10 bases lying between them. Germline V gene data show CDR1 as SQVTM and CDR2 as ANQGSEA. The CDR3 loop spans 14 amino acids. The CDR3 DNA sequence: TGCAGCGTTGTTGGCGGCAGCTCCTACAATGAGCAGTTCTTC. Its translation is CSVVGGSSYNEQFF.

This rearrangement joins TRBV2 to TRBJ1-3; no firm D call. Looked up from germline, CDR1 is SNHLY and CDR2 is FYNNEI. The CDR3 is made up of 16 amino acids. V was cut by 3 bases and J by 0 bases, with 12 bases left in between. For the CDR3, the DNA is TGTGCCAGCAGTGAGGGCTTGGGAAACTCTGGAAACACCATATATTTT. Translating gives CASSEGLGNSGNTIYF. Supplemented by reference TRBV2 and TRBJ1-3, the full variable domain reads EPEVTQTPSHQVTQMGQEVILRCVPISNHLYFYWYRQILGQKVEFLVSFYNNEISEKSEIFDDQFSVERPDGSNFTLKIRSTKLEDSAMYFCASSEGLGNSGNTIYFGEGSWLTVV.

The chain uses TRBV30 and TRBJ1-6; D is unclear. Germline V gene sequence: CDR1 GTSNPN, CDR2 SVGIG (reference sequence). V lost 1 base, J lost 7 bases, and 8 bases lay in between. This CDR3 has 13 amino acids. In nucleotides, the CDR3 is TGTGCCTGGAGTGATTGGTCGAATTCACCCCTCCACTTT. Its protein product is CAWSDWSNSPLHF.

CDR3 residues: CASSLARAGSGANVLTF. CDR3 nucleotide sequence: TGTGCCAGCAGCTTAGCGCGCGCTGGCTCTGGGGCCAACGTCCTGACTTTC. The chain uses TRBV7-2 and TRBJ2-6; unclear D gene. The CDR3 loop spans 17 amino acids. Germline V CDR1 and CDR2: SGHTA, FQGNSA. Trimming stripped 0 bases from V and 0 bases from J, with 9 bases between.

This chain connects TRBV7-6 to TRBJ1-1; 8 bases fit TRBD1. Germline V CDR1 and CDR2: SGHVS, FNYEAQ. The CDR3 runs 16 residues. Unmatched junction bases numbered 7, after V lost 3 bases and J lost 1 base. The CDR3 sequence is CASSFPLDRANTEAFF. CDR3 sequence (DNA): TGTGCCAGCAGCTTCCCTCTGGACAGGGCGAACACTGAAGCTTTCTTT.

The rearrangement links TRBV1 to TRBJ2-1; the DNA was not compared with TRBD2, the D call given in the table. TRBV1 constitutes a pseudogene. The CDR3 has 16 residues. The CDR3 DNA follows: TGCACCAGCAGCCAACTAGCGGGTCCCCCTCGGAATGAGCAGTTCTTC. This sequence encodes CTSSQLAGPPRNEQFF.

This chain uses TRBV5-8 with TRBJ2-7; 7 positions match TRBD1. V shed 3 bases, J shed 0 bases, and the junction held 18 bases outside the gene matches. Per germline, CDR1 SGHTS and CDR2 YDEGEE. The CDR3 extends over 19 amino acids. DNA of the CDR3: TGTGCCAGCAGCTCGGGCTATGGGACAGACTCAGACCTCTCCTACGAGCAGTACTTC. It encodes CASSSGYGTDSDLSYEQYF. Supplemented by reference TRBV5-8 and TRBJ2-7, the full variable domain reads EAGVTQSPTHLIKTRGQQATLRCSPISGHTSVYWYQQALGLGLQFLLWYDEGEERNRGNFPPRFSGRQFPNYSSELNVNALELEDSALYLCASSSGYGTDSDLSYEQYFGPGTRLTVT.

This sequence joins TRBV2 and TRBJ1-1; a weak D match, TRBD1 (6 bases). Germline CDR1 SNHLY, CDR2 FYNNEI. This CDR3 contains 15 residues. The V and J ends lost 10 bases and 6 bases respectively, with 24 bases between them. CDR3 nucleotides: TGTGCCAACCAAAGGGACACCCCGTTGTCTGCTGAAGCTTTCTTT. Translation: CANQRDTPLSAEAFF.

The V gene is TRBV10-3, the J gene TRBJ1-2; 8 bases align to TRBD1. The CDR3 is made up of 15 amino acids. Germline V gene sequence: CDR1 ENHRY, CDR2 SYGVKD. With V trimmed by 3 bases and J by 2 bases, 5 bases remained unmatched. CDR3 DNA sequence: TGTGCCATCAGTGAAGGACAGGGAACCAACTATGGCTACACCTTC. Its protein product is CAISEGQGTNYGYTF.